The clone carrying this T cell receptor beta chain was observed a handful of times. Repertoires were generated with immunoSEQ multiplex PCR, while TCRdb's copy carries only in-frame clones and drops some. The sample has over 200,000 clones, about 90% seen once. The study recruited people aged about 18 to 95 years across roughly 25 US areas. Exposed study participants had met a COVID-19 case within 2 weeks before entry. These data belong to a study of blood T cell repertoires in COVID-19. In the study overall: The analysed material was cDNA or gDNA that came from T cells, B-cell-depleted T cells, or PBMCs.

The sample comprised PBMCs or T cells enriched from blood (not recorded which). The TCR was taken from a man aged 25 to 40 who had been exposed to COVID-19.

CDR3 sequence: CASSRGTSGNTGELFF. The CDR3 DNA reads as TGCGCCAGCAGCCGGGGGACTAGCGGGAACACCGGGGAGCTGTTTTTT. V gene TRBV5-1 combines with J gene TRBJ2-2, with TRBD2 identical over 11 bases. Trimming cost V 4 bases and J 1 base; bases outside gene matches: 3. The CDR3 is 16 amino acids. Germline values: CDR1 SGHRS, CDR2 YFSETQ. Full variable domain (outside the CDR3, taken from reference TRBV5-1 and TRBJ2-2): KAGVTQTPRYLIKTRGQQVTLSCSPISGHRSVSWYQQTPGQGLQFLFEYFSETQRNKGNFPGRFSGRQFSNSRSEMNVSTLELGDSALYLCASSRGTSGNTGELFFGEGSRLTVL.